This entry lists 2 T cell receptor beta chains sequenced from one sample in a study of post-analysis software for immune sequencing data. The study's findings and limits: In patients, about five TRBV segments were more frequent than in controls, with TRBV5-6, TRBV5-1 and TRBV20-1 among them.

Built from TCR beta cDNA, the libraries had unique molecular identifiers in them. TCRdb called the PCR reads again in MiXCR, with one record for every CDR3 protein. The table shows over 300,000 distinct CDR3 sequences, with less than 35% occurring only once. Their recognized antigens are unknown. The specimen was blood. These TCRs come from a girl between 10 and 17 years old with multiple sclerosis.

The CDR3 DNA reads TGCAGTGCTGGAGGGGTGGCCTCCTACGAGCAGTACTTC. Protein product: CSAGGVASYEQYF. The rearrangement joins TRBV20-1 to TRBJ2-5, with D perhaps TRBD2 (6 bases). The J call is uncertain, as TRBJ2-7 better fits the DNA end. The CDR3 covers 13 residues. CDR1 and CDR2 from the germline V gene are DFQATT and SNEGSKA (reference sequence).

This clonotype has just a few counts. This chain uses TRBV11-2 with TRBJ2-2; TRBD1 agrees at 8 bases. Germline V lookup: CDR1 SGHAT, CDR2 FQNNGV. After removal of 8 bases from V and 4 bases from J, the junction contained 12 bases not matched to a gene. The CDR3 has 16 amino acids. CDR3 in DNA: TGTGCCAGCCGATCTGACAGGGGAGGTGGCACCGGGGAGCTGTTTTTT. This gives the protein CASRSDRGGGTGELFF.